The clone carrying this T cell receptor (beta chain) was detected many times. Its cognate antigen is unknown. The data originate from a study of metastatic and nonmetastatic thyroid tumors. Study context: Across blood and tumor or nodule tissue, repertoires from malignant and benign thyroid patients were compared with one another.

MiXCR re-clonotyped the PCR reads for TCRdb. Among around 25,000 clones, roughly 24% were seen once, and the ten largest hold about 16%. All patients were treatment-naive before thyroid surgery. CDR3 size: 15 residues. Germline CDR1 SGHRS, CDR2 YFSETQ. V was trimmed by 0 bases and J by 0 bases, leaving 9 bases between them. Study findings and constraints: The reported finding was significantly higher TCR beta diversity in malignant thyroid tumors relative to benign nodules, in blood and tumor.

The chain links TRBV5-1 to TRBJ2-5; D tentatively fits TRBD1 or TRBD2 (6 bases each). Specimen: blood. The clonotype was recovered from a male donor with papillary thyroid cancer or a benign thyroid nodule (not recorded which). Some clones in this sample may be carry-over from other donors' samples. The CDR3 sequence is CASSLVGGYQETQYF. The CDR3 DNA is TGCGCCAGCAGCTTGGTAGGGGGGTACCAAGAGACCCAGTACTTC.